The 20 T cell receptor beta chains presented below share a single source sample, sequenced in a study of vaccination and CD4 T cells after COVID-19. These receptors are not linked to any known antigen. Once obtained from cultured CD4+ T cells, the DNA was sequenced using the Oncomine TCR Beta short-read assay. TCRdb re-called the PCR reads with MiXCR, one entry per CDR3 protein. The profile shows some 22,000 distinct CDR3 sequences, 62% of them singletons. Treatment here: approximately 9-day PBMC culture with coronavirus spike peptide pools or control peptides (ViraFEST assay). Sequencing used CD4+ T cells from blood, cultured in vitro, obtained before SARS-CoV-2 vaccination. These receptor sequences come from a human donor who received a COVID-19 vaccine.

The V call is TRBV20-1, the J call TRBJ2-1; 15 positions agree with TRBD2. V lost 3 bases and J lost 7; bases outside the gene matches: 4. CDR3 size: 15 residues. Germline V lookup: CDR1 DFQATT, CDR2 SNEGSKA (reference sequence). The CDR3 DNA is TGCAGTGCTAGCGGACTAGCGGGGGGGCTGAATGAGCAGTTCTTC. Encoded protein: CSASGLAGGLNEQFF.

The rearrangement links TRBV5-4 to TRBJ1-2; the D is unclear. In germline, CDR1 is SGHNT, CDR2 YYREEE (reference sequence). The V end was cut by 4 bases, the J end by 3 bases, with 10 bases between. The CDR3 length is 13 residues. The DNA of the CDR3 is TGTGCCAGCAGCGCGGTAACGGACTATGGCTACACCTTC. It yields the protein CASSAVTDYGYTF.

This chain uses TRBV30 with TRBJ1-5, with a weak D call TRBD1 (6 bases). Germline CDR1 is GTSNPN and CDR2 is SVGIG (reference sequence). CDR3 length: 17 amino acids. The V and J ends lost 0 bases and 2 bases respectively, with 17 bases between them. CDR3 nucleotides: TGTGCCTGGAGTGTACGATTTGGGTCAGGGGGCAATCAGCCCCAGCATTTT. It specifies CAWSVRFGSGGNQPQHF.

The CDR3 DNA follows: TGTGCCAGCAGCTTGGGGGCGACTCCTCTGGAGACCCAGTACTTC. This codes for CASSLGATPLETQYF. This chain connects TRBV7-2 to TRBJ2-5, with D perhaps matching TRBD1 (6 bases). Trimming removed 3 bases from V and 5 bases from J, with 16 bases in between. The CDR3 length is 15 residues. Germline-derived CDR1 and CDR2 are SGHTA and FQGNSA. Looking up the rest from reference TRBV7-2 and TRBJ2-5 gives the full variable domain: GAGVSQSPSNKVTEKGKDVELRCDPISGHTALYWYRQSLGQGLEFLIYFQGNSAPDKSGLPSDRFSAERTGGSVSTLTIQRTQQEDSAVYLCASSLGATPLETQYFGPGTRLLVL.

The chain joins TRBV14 to TRBJ1-6; D perhaps matches TRBD1 (6 bases). The germline V gene has CDR1 SGHDN and CDR2 FVKESK. Trimming cost V 1 base and J 6 bases, with 13 bases left between them. The CDR3 is made up of 16 amino acids. This CDR3 is CASSQVADSRNSPLHF. DNA of the CDR3: TGTGCCAGCAGCCAAGTAGCGGACAGTCGTAATTCACCCCTCCACTTT.

The J gene is TRBJ2-7, the V gene TRBV6-1; perhaps TRBD1 as D (6 bases). The length of the CDR3 is 14 residues. V lost 2 bases and J 7 bases, leaving 15 bases between the germline ends. Germline V gene sequence: CDR1 MNHNS, CDR2 SASEGT. In DNA form, the CDR3 reads TGTGCCAGCAGTGAATTGGACAGCGCTGGGGAGCAGTACTTC. Protein: CASSELDSAGEQYF.

This chain links TRBV19 with TRBJ1-1; the D gene is possibly TRBD1 (6 bases). V shed 4 bases and J shed 3 bases, with 18 bases lying between them. Germline CDR1 reads LNHDA; CDR2 reads SQIVND (reference sequence). CDR3 length: 16 residues. The CDR3 protein is CASSRGSGQPYTEAFF. CDR3 bases: TGTGCCAGTAGTAGGGGATCCGGACAGCCCTACACTGAAGCTTTCTTT.

The CDR3 reads CASSGSSGTYNEQFF. DNA for the CDR3: TGTGCCAGCAGTGGATCTAGCGGGACGTACAATGAGCAGTTCTTC. The rearrangement uses TRBV6-1 and TRBJ2-1; 9 bases are a match to TRBD2. Germline trimming cut 4 bases from V and 4 bases from J; bases unmatched to any gene: 5. Germline values: CDR1 MNHNS, CDR2 SASEGT. The CDR3 extends over 15 amino acids.

The chain uses TRBV19 and TRBJ1-2; 9 nucleotides agree with TRBD1. J lost 6 bases, V lost 3 bases, and 11 bases had no gene match. The CDR3 runs to 16 residues. Germline V gene sequence: CDR1 LNHDA, CDR2 SQIVND (reference sequence). In DNA form, the CDR3 reads TGTGCCAGTAGTATCAACCACGGACAGGGGCGGCATGGCTACACCTTC. Translating it yields CASSINHGQGRHGYTF. The complete variable domain, with remaining parts taken from reference TRBV19 and TRBJ1-2, reads DGGITQSPKYLFRKEGQNVTLSCEQNLNHDAMYWYRQDPGQGLRLIYYSQIVNDFQKGDIAEGYSVSREKKESFPLTVTSAQKNPTAFYLCASSINHGQGRHGYTFGSGTRLTVV.

This clonotype showed up just a few times. The chain recombines TRBV20-1 with TRBJ2-3; 13 nucleotides match TRBD2. V gave up 6 bases and J gave up 0 bases; unmatched junction bases: 9. The CDR3 has 17 residues. From germline, CDR1 is DFQATT and CDR2 SNEGSKA (reference sequence). The CDR3 DNA follows: TGCAGTGCGGGGACTAGCGGGGCGACACTTAGCACAGATACGCAGTATTTT. This gives the protein CSAGTSGATLSTDTQYF.

This sequence joins TRBV7-2 and TRBJ1-6, with 7 bases aligning to TRBD1. The V gene end was trimmed by 2 bases and the J gene end by 7 bases; junction bases not matched to a gene: 11. This CDR3 region has 17 residues. CDR1 is SGHTA and CDR2 is FQGNSA in the germline V gene. CDR3 sequence reads: CASSLSIQGGRNSPLHF. DNA of the CDR3: TGTGCCAGCAGCTTATCCATCCAGGGGGGTCGCAATTCACCCCTCCACTTT.

The V gene is TRBV20-1, the J gene TRBJ1-2; 10 nucleotides line up with TRBD1. The CDR3 extends over 14 amino acids. CDR1 is DFQATT and CDR2 is SNEGSKA in the germline V gene (reference sequence). With V trimmed by 5 bases and J by 6 bases, 9 bases remained unmatched. The CDR3 sequence: CSAPGGQGTHGYTF. The CDR3 DNA sequence: TGCAGTGCTCCCGGGGGACAGGGGACCCATGGCTACACCTTC.

V gene TRBV11-3 combines with J gene TRBJ2-5, with D possibly matching TRBD1 (6 bases). With 3 bases removed from V and 5 bases from J, the gap between germline ends came to 10 bases. This CDR3 contains 13 residues. The germline V gene encodes CDR1 SGHNT and CDR2 YENEEA. The CDR3 spells CASSFTGMETQYF. CDR3 nucleotide sequence: TGTGCCAGCAGCTTTACAGGGATGGAGACCCAGTACTTC.

The chain carries TRBV12-3 or TRBV12-4 and TRBJ1-2; D is perhaps TRBD1 (6 bases). The CDR3 is 18 amino acids. V was shortened by 3 bases and J by 7 bases, with 27 bases between the two germline ends. CDR3 bases: TGTGCCAGCAGTTTCCGGAGACAGGTTATCGAGACTAAGGGTGGCTACACCTTC. It translates to CASSFRRQVIETKGGYTF.

V and J are TRBV2 and TRBJ1-5, with D possibly being TRBD1 (6 bases). CDR1 and CDR2 from the germline V gene are SNHLY and FYNNEI. The V gene lost 6 bases and the J gene lost 0 bases, with 18 bases spanning the gap. CDR3 length equals 17 residues. CDR3 bases: TGTGCCAGCAGCGGGAATGGACAGTCCTATAGCAATCAGCCCCAGCATTTT. Amino acid sequence: CASSGNGQSYSNQPQHF.

The chain uses TRBV2 and TRBJ1-5; the D is unclear. The ends were cut back, 6 bases at V and 6 bases at J, with 9 bases in the middle. Germline V CDR1 and CDR2: SNHLY, FYNNEI. The CDR3 is made up of 12 amino acids. The CDR3 bases are TGTGCCAGCAGAGGAGAAGCTCAGCCCCAGCATTTT. Its translation is CASRGEAQPQHF.

V and J are TRBV6-4 and TRBJ2-5, with 8 bases fitting TRBD1. This CDR3 spans 14 amino acids. V lost 10 bases to trimming and J lost 4 bases; unmatched junction nucleotides: 11. Germline loops: CDR1 MRHNA, CDR2 SNTAGT. CDR3 protein: CANLGQGALETQYF. In nucleotides, the CDR3 is TGTGCCAACCTGGGGCAGGGGGCTTTAGAGACCCAGTACTTC.

The V call is TRBV12-5, the J call TRBJ2-3; possible D gene TRBD2, 6 bases. V gave up 2 bases and J gave up 1 base, with 22 bases separating them. The CDR3 contains 19 residues. Germline CDR1 LGHNT, CDR2 FRNRAP. This CDR3 reads CASGLMGLGGGWGTDTQYF. CDR3 nucleotide sequence: TGTGCTAGTGGTTTGATGGGACTCGGTGGGGGTTGGGGCACAGATACGCAGTATTTT.

The chain carries TRBV19 and TRBJ1-1, with no clear D. This CDR3 spans 13 amino acids. The germline gives CDR1 LNHDA, CDR2 SQIVND (reference sequence). Trimming took off 5 bases at V and 2 bases at J, with 9 bases between the two ends. The CDR3 bases are TGTGCCAGTAGTTTGACGGAAAACACTGAAGCTTTCTTT. Protein product: CASSLTENTEAFF.

As regards this clonotype: Sequence at one end of the junction differs from germline and may be a read error. J is TRBJ1-1 and V is TRBV24-1; D uncertain. Germline V gene sequence: CDR1 KGHDR, CDR2 SFDVKD. The CDR3 contains 12 residues. The CDR3 here is CATSDLMGSYLF. The CDR3 region has the DNA TGTGCCACCAGTGATTTGATGGGGAGCTACCTCTTT.